The present T cell receptor (beta chain) was sequenced within a study of shared clonotypes between healthy human individuals. Germline CDR1 SGHNT, CDR2 YYREEE (reference sequence). The ends were cut back, 2 bases at V and 5 bases at J, with 14 bases in the middle. The CDR3 totals 14 residues. Researchers divided each subset's genomic DNA evenly across several immunoSEQ plates. The data were produced by immunoSEQ multiplex PCR, yet TCRdb's version contains in-frame clones alone and is incomplete. The profile shows 2 million to 3 million clones, approximately 93% of them singletons. Adults of Caucasian background living in Nashville, Tennessee made up all donors. A CD45RA-negative memory subset and a CD45RA+ naive subset were separated from the CD4+ cells. This clone occurred once.

The rearrangement joins TRBV5-4 to TRBJ2-7; possible D gene TRBD1, 5 bases. This sequence was found in a man between 18 and 35 years old in good health. Some clones in this sample may be carry-over from other donors' samples. Material: naive CD4+ T cells from PBMCs. Subset given: CD45RA+ positively selected. The CDR3 reads CASSFGAATDEQYF. CDR3 sequence (DNA): TGTGCCAGCAGCTTTGGGGCAGCCACGGACGAGCAGTACTTC.